The source of this T cell receptor (beta chain) is a study of blood T cell repertoires in COVID-19. Using immunoSEQ multiplex PCR, the repertoire was profiled, and TCRdb retains in-frame clones only, with some absent. The sample comprises about 180,000 clones, more than 80% of which are singletons, and approximately 7.1% rests with the top ten. Unmatched junction bases numbered 6, after V lost 6 bases and J lost 5 bases. Germline CDR1 reads MNHEY; CDR2 reads SMNVEV (reference sequence). This CDR3 region has 14 residues. The source of this sequence is a human donor in a cohort sampled during active COVID-19. The rearrangement links TRBV27 to TRBJ2-7, with 11 bases that match TRBD1. The sequencing input was peripheral blood. CDR3 sequence reads: CASSLGTGGDEQYF. The CDR3 DNA is TGTGCCAGCAGCCTAGGGACAGGGGGGGACGAGCAGTACTTC.